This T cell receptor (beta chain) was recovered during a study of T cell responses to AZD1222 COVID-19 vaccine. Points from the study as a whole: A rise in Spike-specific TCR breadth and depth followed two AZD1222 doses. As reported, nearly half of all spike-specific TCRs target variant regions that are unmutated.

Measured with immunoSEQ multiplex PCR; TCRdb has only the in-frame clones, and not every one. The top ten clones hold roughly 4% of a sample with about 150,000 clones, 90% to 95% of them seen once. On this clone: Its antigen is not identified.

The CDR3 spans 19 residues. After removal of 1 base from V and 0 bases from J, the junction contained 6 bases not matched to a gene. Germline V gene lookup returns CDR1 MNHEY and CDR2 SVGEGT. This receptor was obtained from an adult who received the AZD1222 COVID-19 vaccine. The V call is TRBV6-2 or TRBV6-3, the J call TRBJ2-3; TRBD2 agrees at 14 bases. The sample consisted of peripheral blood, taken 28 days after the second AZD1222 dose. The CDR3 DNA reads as TGTGCCAGCAGTTACTGGACTAGCGGGAGGCCAGCTAGCACAGATACGCAGTATTTT. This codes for CASSYWTSGRPASTDTQYF.